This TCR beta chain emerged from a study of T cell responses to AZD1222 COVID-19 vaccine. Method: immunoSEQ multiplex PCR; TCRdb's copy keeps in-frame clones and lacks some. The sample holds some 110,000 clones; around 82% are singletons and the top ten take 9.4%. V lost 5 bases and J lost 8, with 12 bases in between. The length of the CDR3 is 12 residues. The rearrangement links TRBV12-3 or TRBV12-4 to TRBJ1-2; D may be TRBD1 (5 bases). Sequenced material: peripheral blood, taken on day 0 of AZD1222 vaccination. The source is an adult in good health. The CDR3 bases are TGTGCCAGCAGTCACGGGGGGGGAGGCTACACCTTC. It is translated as CASSHGGGGYTF.